This T cell receptor beta chain was identified during a study of T cells in localized non-small cell lung cancer. A note on this clone: Antigen specificity is unknown.

This CDR3 comprises 15 residues. Per the germline V gene, CDR1 is SGHRS and CDR2 is YFSETQ. The V and J ends lost 0 bases and 9 bases respectively, with 19 bases between them. TCRdb's table, derived via immunoSEQ multiplex PCR, lists solely in-frame clones and lacks some. Of around 2,600 clones listed, 20% to 25% are singletons. Study findings and constraints: Appearance in adjacent lung was seen for a median 57 of the top 100 tumor clones.

The V and J genes are TRBV5-1 and TRBJ2-7; possible D gene TRBD2, 6 bases. This material consisted of lung tumor tissue, taken before any cancer treatment. This TCR was sampled from a male donor older than 55 with stage III squamous cell lung carcinoma. CDR3 nucleotides: TGCGCCAGCAGCTTGGGGACCCCGGGATGGGGAGGGCAGTACTTC. Translating it yields CASSLGTPGWGGQYF. The variable domain in full, with the rest retrieved from reference TRBV5-1 and TRBJ2-7, is KAGVTQTPRYLIKTRGQQVTLSCSPISGHRSVSWYQQTPGQGLQFLFEYFSETQRNKGNFPGRFSGRQFSNSRSEMNVSTLELGDSALYLCASSLGTPGWGGQYFGPGTRLTVT.